One sample yielded the 11 T cell receptor beta chains listed below, sequenced in a study of yellow fever vaccine responses in identical twins. Via MiXCR, TCRdb re-called the RT-PCR reads, giving one row per CDR3 protein. The sample records some 2,800 distinct CDR3 sequences, around 83% being singletons. The sequencing used T cells from blood (PBMCs), unsorted or a sorted subset (not recorded which), collected before or after yellow fever vaccination (not recorded which). The receptors come from a woman aged 18-29 years who received the yellow fever vaccine.

This clonotype was observed a single time. The rearrangement uses TRBV20-1 and TRBJ2-1, with 10 bases aligning to TRBD2. CDR1 and CDR2 (germline): DFQATT, SNEGSKA (reference sequence). V was clipped by 0 bases and J by 7 bases; unmatched bases: 18. This CDR3 spans 19 amino acids. The CDR3 DNA is TGCAGTGCTAGAGATTTCAAAGCGGGGGGGAGAGAATTGATGAATGAGCAGTTCTTC. This gives the protein CSARDFKAGGRELMNEQFF.

The table lists this clonotype with a count of one. CDR3 residues: CASSLEAGSTGELFF. CDR3 coding DNA: TGCGCCAGCAGCTTGGAGGCGGGTTCCACCGGGGAGCTGTTTTTT. The rearrangement uses TRBV5-1 and TRBJ2-2; possibly TRBD2 for D (5 bases). The CDR3 runs 15 residues. The germline V gene encodes CDR1 SGHRS and CDR2 YFSETQ. Trimming stripped 0 bases from V and 4 bases from J, with 10 bases between.

This chain uses TRBV4-1 with TRBJ1-2; D gene uncertain. There are 13 residues in the CDR3. The V gene lost 0 bases and the J gene lost 7 bases, with 9 bases spanning the gap. Germline V gives CDR1 MGHRA, CDR2 YSYEKL. The CDR3 is CASSQDVSRGYTF. The CDR3 nucleotides are TGCGCCAGCAGCCAAGATGTGAGCCGTGGCTACACCTTC.

The rearrangement joins TRBV21-1 to TRBJ1-1; no check of the table's D call, TRBD1, against the DNA was made. TRBV21-1 is a pseudogene locus. This CDR3 region has 14 residues. The CDR3 DNA sequence: TGTGCCGTCCGGGACAGAACAACGAACACTGAAGCTTTCTTT. This translates into CAVRDRTTNTEAFF.

The chain joins TRBV15 to TRBJ1-5; D remains ambiguous. The CDR3 runs 15 residues. Germline V CDR1 and CDR2: LNHNV, YYDKDF (reference sequence). V was trimmed by 0 bases and J by 2 bases, leaving 8 bases between them. This chain's CDR3 is CATSRDFLGNQPQHF. The CDR3 coding sequence is TGTGCCACCAGCAGAGATTTCCTCGGCAATCAGCCCCAGCATTTT. Full variable domain (missing parts from reference TRBV15 and TRBJ1-5): DAMVIQNPRYQVTQFGKPVTLSCSQTLNHNVMYWYQQKSSQAPKLLFHYYDKDFNNEADTPDNFQSRRPNTSFCFLDIRSPGLGDTAMYLCATSRDFLGNQPQHFGDGTRLSIL.

The rearrangement joins TRBV20-1 to TRBJ2-1; D may match TRBD1 or TRBD2 (5 bases each). CDR1 is DFQATT and CDR2 is SNEGSKA in the germline V gene (reference sequence). The CDR3 is made up of 15 amino acids. With 3 bases removed from V and 5 bases from J, the gap between germline ends came to 17 bases. The CDR3 protein is CSARGTEKINNEQFF. The CDR3 DNA sequence: TGCAGTGCTAGGGGGACGGAGAAAATTAACAATGAGCAGTTCTTC.

This clonotype was detected only once. The rearrangement joins TRBV6-1 to TRBJ1-2; D uncertain. Trimming stripped 7 bases from V and 1 base from J, with 10 bases between. The CDR3 length is 13 residues. The germline V gene has CDR1 MNHNS and CDR2 SASEGT. The CDR3: CASTDGSNYGYTF. CDR3 in DNA: TGTGCCAGCACCGACGGCAGTAACTATGGCTACACCTTC.

This chain uses TRBV30 with TRBJ2-4; 8 bases are a match to TRBD2. The CDR3 consists of 14 residues. Germline CDR1 reads GTSNPN; CDR2 reads SVGIG (reference sequence). The V and J ends lost 0 bases and 6 bases, in that order; junction bases with no gene match: 4. In DNA, the CDR3 is TGTGCCTGGAGTGTCAGCGGGAGAAGAAACATTCAGTACTTC. This gives the protein CAWSVSGRRNIQYF.

The CDR3 reads CASSERRQQETQYF. The CDR3 DNA sequence: TGCGCCAGCAGCGAGAGGCGGCAGCAAGAGACCCAGTACTTC. V and J are TRBV10-1 and TRBJ2-5; D unclear. Trimming took off 6 bases at V and 2 bases at J, with 13 bases between the two ends. Germline-derived CDR1 and CDR2 are WNHNN and SYGVQD (reference sequence). The CDR3 is 14 amino acids.

The chain joins TRBV5-1 to TRBJ2-7; D gene uncertain. This CDR3 region has 14 residues. The V and J ends lost 2 bases and 0 bases respectively, with 9 bases between them. The germline CDR1 and CDR2 sequences are SGHRS and YFSETQ. The DNA of the CDR3 is TGCGCCAGCAGCTTTTGGACCAGCTCCTACGAGCAGTACTTC. It specifies CASSFWTSSYEQYF.

This clonotype was recorded a few times. V gene TRBV4-2 combines with J gene TRBJ1-2; the match to TRBD1 covers 7 bases. CDR1 and CDR2 (germline): LGHNA, YNFKEQ. The CDR3 totals 15 residues. V gave up 4 bases and J gave up 8 bases; unmatched junction bases: 13. The CDR3 here is CASSPRTGSPYGYTF. CDR3 nucleotides: TGTGCCAGCAGCCCTCGGACAGGCTCGCCTTACGGCTACACCTTC.